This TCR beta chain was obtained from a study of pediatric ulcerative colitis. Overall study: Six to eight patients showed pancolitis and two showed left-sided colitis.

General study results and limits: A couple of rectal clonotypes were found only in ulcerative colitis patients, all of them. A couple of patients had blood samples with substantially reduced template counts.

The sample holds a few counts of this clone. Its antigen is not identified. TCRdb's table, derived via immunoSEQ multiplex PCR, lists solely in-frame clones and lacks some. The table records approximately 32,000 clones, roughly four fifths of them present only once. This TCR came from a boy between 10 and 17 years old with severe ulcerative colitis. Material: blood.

For the CDR3, the DNA is TGTGCCAGCAGCGTAGTGCCCAACACTGAAGCTTTCTTT. It yields the protein CASSVVPNTEAFF. J is TRBJ1-1 and V is TRBV9; D is unresolved. The V gene lost 0 bases and the J gene lost 2 bases, with 5 bases spanning the gap. This CDR3 region has 13 residues. Germline V lookup: CDR1 SGDLS, CDR2 YYNGEE.